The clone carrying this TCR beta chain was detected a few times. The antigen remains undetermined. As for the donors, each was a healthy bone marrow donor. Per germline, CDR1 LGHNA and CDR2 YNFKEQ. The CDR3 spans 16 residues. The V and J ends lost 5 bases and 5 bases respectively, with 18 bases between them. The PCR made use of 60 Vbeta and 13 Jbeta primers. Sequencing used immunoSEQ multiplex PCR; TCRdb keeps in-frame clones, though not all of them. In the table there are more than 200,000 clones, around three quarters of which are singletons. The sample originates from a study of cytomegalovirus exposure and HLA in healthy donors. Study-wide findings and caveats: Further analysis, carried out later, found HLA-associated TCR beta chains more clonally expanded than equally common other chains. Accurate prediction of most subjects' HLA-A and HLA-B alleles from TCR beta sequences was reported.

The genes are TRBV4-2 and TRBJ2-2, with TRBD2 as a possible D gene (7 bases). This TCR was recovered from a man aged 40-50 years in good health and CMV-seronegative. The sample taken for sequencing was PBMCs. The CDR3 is CASSDLMGGQTGELFF. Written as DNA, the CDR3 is TGTGCCAGCAGCGACCTGATGGGGGGGCAGACCGGGGAGCTGTTTTTT.